Detailed here is one TCR beta chain. The junction shows a germline mismatch at one end, possibly a read error. Other DNA sequences in the sample encode the same CDR3. The CDR3 runs to 16 residues. Germline assignment: CDR1 MNHEY and CDR2 SMNVEV (reference sequence). Under the authors' procedure: Amplified reference gene primers provided the basis for estimating nucleated cell counts. Method: immunoSEQ multiplex PCR; TCRdb's copy keeps in-frame clones and lacks some. V and J calls and clone size are those listed in that table; D and trimming were worked out from the DNA. The sample carries about 260,000 clones, around four fifths recorded once. This entry belongs to a study of blood T cell repertoires in COVID-19. About the study: Italy, Spain and the United States were the sources of the convalescent and acute COVID-19 samples. Nucleic acid was either cDNA or gDNA, and it came from T cells, B-cell-depleted T cells, or PBMCs.

The sequence came from a man in his fifties or sixties who had recovered from COVID-19. Sequenced input: peripheral blood. The genes are TRBV27 and TRBJ2-3; the match to TRBD1 covers 8 bases. CDR3 DNA sequence: TGTGCTAGCAGTTTCAGACAGGGGCGAGGGTCAGATACGCAGTATTTT. Its translation is CASSFRQGRGSDTQYF.